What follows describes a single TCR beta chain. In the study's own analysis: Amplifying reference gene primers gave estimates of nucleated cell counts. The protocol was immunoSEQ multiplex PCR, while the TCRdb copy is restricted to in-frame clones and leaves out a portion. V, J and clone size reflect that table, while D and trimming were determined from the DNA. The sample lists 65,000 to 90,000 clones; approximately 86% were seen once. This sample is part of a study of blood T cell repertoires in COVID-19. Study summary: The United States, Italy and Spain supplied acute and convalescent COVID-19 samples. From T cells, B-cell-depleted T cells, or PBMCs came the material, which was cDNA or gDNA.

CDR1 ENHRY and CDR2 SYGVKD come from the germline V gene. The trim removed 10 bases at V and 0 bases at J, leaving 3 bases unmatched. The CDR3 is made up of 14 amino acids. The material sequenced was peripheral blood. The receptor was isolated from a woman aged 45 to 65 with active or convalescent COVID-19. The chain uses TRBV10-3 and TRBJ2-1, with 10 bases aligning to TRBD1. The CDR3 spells CATGQGDSYNEQFF. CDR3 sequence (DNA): TGTGCCACTGGACAGGGGGACTCCTACAATGAGCAGTTCTTC.